The 29 T cell receptor beta chains given below trace back to one sample, sequenced in a study of molecular identifiers for immune sequencing clone quantification (dated by TCRdb to the late 2010s). Libraries were built with PCR. Reads for this sample came from a NextSeq 500. The public reads were quality trimmed at Q25 with fastp and then assembled into clones with MiXCR by TCRdb, keeping productive beta chains. Rows matching on CDR3 protein sequence are summarized as one entry with the most common DNA and genes. This sample has about 510,000 distinct CDR3 sequences in its table, and about a quarter of those were observed once. Clones ranked in the top ten supply over 0.6% of the sample. Sequenced sample: naive CD8+ T cells from blood, with Jurkat cell RNA spiked in. The meaning of the sample's cell subset or site label: FACS-sorted CD8+CD4-CCR7+CD45RA+ naive T cells. These receptors all stem from a human donor in good health. Some libraries in this study had Jurkat cell RNA spiked in.

The rearrangement uses TRBV27 and TRBJ1-1; D uncertain. CDR3 length: 14 amino acids. CDR1 and CDR2 from the germline V gene are MNHEY and SMNVEV (reference sequence). V was shortened by 2 bases and J by 5 bases, with 12 bases between the two germline ends. In DNA form, the CDR3 reads TGTGCCAGCAGTTTACACGGAGGGAGGACTGAAGCTTTCTTT. The encoded protein is CASSLHGGRTEAFF.

V is TRBV4-2 and J is TRBJ2-5; 10 bases are a match to TRBD1. This CDR3 comprises 16 residues. The junction had 10 bases not matched to a gene; V was cut back by 4 bases and J by 5 bases. Germline CDR1 is LGHNA and CDR2 is YNFKEQ. The CDR3 DNA is TGTGCCAGCAGCCGGACCCGGGACAGGGGCGCGGAGACCCAGTACTTC. Protein: CASSRTRDRGAETQYF.

This clonotype was recorded many times. The chain is built from TRBV5-6 and TRBJ2-3; D is perhaps TRBD1 (5 bases). Trimming pared 0 bases from V and 2 bases from J, leaving 7 bases between. The CDR3 has 14 residues. The germline V gene encodes CDR1 SGHDT and CDR2 YYEEEE. CDR3 coding DNA: TGTGCCAGCAGCTTGGACAGGCTCACAGATACGCAGTATTTT. Translated, it gives CASSLDRLTDTQYF.

This clonotype was seen at least ten times. The gene calls are TRBV7-2 and TRBJ1-6; weak D call: TRBD1 (6 bases). Trimming left V 1 base short and J 9 bases short, with 13 bases between. Germline assignment: CDR1 SGHTA and CDR2 FQGNSA. The CDR3 spans 15 residues. In DNA, the CDR3 is TGTGCCAGCAGCTTAGAGGGAGGGGGTGGTTCACCCCTCCACTTT. It codes for CASSLEGGGGSPLHF.

The chain recombines TRBV30 with TRBJ2-7; D possibly matches TRBD1 or TRBD2 (5 bases each). Germline V gene sequence: CDR1 GTSNPN, CDR2 SVGIG (reference sequence). CDR3 length: 15 residues. The germline V and J ends were trimmed by 0 bases and 6 bases, with 18 bases remaining between them. The CDR3 nucleotides read TGTGCCTGGAGTGTCCCCCGCGTAGGGACCTTCGAGCAGTACTTC. It encodes CAWSVPRVGTFEQYF. Full variable domain (rest looked up from reference TRBV30 and TRBJ2-7): SQTIHQWPATLVQPVGSPLSLECTVEGTSNPNLYWYRQAAGRGLQLLFYSVGIGQISSEVPQNLSASRPQDRQFILSSKKLLLSDSGFYLCAWSVPRVGTFEQYFGPGTRLTVT.

This CDR3 reads CASSQAPSSAPDTQYF. The CDR3 DNA reads as TGTGCCAGCAGCCAAGCGCCCTCGTCGGCCCCAGATACGCAGTATTTT. The chain has TRBV14 and TRBJ2-3; no clear D. Between the trimmed V and J ends, which lost 1 base and 4 bases, there was a span of 15 bases. Germline CDR1 SGHDN, CDR2 FVKESK. CDR3 length: 16 amino acids.

This clonotype was counted many times. This rearrangement joins TRBV20-1 to TRBJ1-5; D remains unclear. The V gene lost 1 base and the J gene lost 6 bases, with 16 bases spanning the gap. The CDR3 runs 15 residues. Per germline, CDR1 DFQATT and CDR2 SNEGSKA (reference sequence). CDR3 residues: CSARGRASSSQPQHF. Here the CDR3 DNA reads TGCAGTGCTAGAGGGCGAGCGAGTAGTAGTCAGCCCCAGCATTTT.

The chain combines TRBV7-9 with TRBJ2-7, with D perhaps TRBD2 (6 bases). Germline V CDR1 and CDR2: SEHNR, FQNEAQ (reference sequence). V dropped 5 bases and J dropped 1 base, with 15 bases sitting between them. CDR3 length: 15 residues. CDR3 sequence: CASSEWGEASYEQYF. The CDR3 DNA reads as TGTGCCAGCAGCGAATGGGGGGAGGCTTCCTACGAGCAGTACTTC. Using reference TRBV7-9 and TRBJ2-7 for the parts outside the CDR3, the full variable domain is DTGVSQNPRHKITKRGQNVTFRCDPISEHNRLYWYRQTLGQGPEFLTYFQNEAQLEKSRLLSDRFSAERPKGSFSTLEIQRTEQGDSAMYLCASSEWGEASYEQYFGPGTRLTVT.

This clonotype has a handful of counts. V is TRBV4-3 and J is TRBJ2-1, with 8 bases matching TRBD1. V was pared by 4 bases and J by 4 bases, with 15 bases of the junction left unmatched. Germline CDR1 is LGHNA and CDR2 is YSLEER. The CDR3 totals 18 residues. CDR3 sequence: CASSPSYRDRTGYNEQFF. The DNA for the CDR3 is TGCGCCAGCAGCCCGAGCTACCGGGACAGGACAGGGTACAATGAGCAGTTCTTC.

With respect to this clonotype: This may come from a read error, since a much larger clone is one base off. The chain combines TRBV4-3 with TRBJ1-5; D is unclear. The CDR3 runs 13 residues. Germline V gives CDR1 LGHNA, CDR2 YSLEER. CDR3 residues: CASSQWVGQPQQF. DNA for the CDR3: TGCGCCAGCAGCCAGTGGGTTGGTCAGCCCCAGCAATTT.

This clonotype was detected many times. This chain joins TRBV30 and TRBJ2-1, with 7 bases that match TRBD2. This CDR3 is 13 amino acids long. Germline V lookup: CDR1 GTSNPN, CDR2 SVGIG (reference sequence). Losses at the gene ends were 0 bases for V and 6 bases for J; bases not matched to a gene: 2. The CDR3 loop reads CAWSVAGVNEQFF. CDR3 coding DNA: TGTGCCTGGAGTGTGGCGGGAGTCAATGAGCAGTTCTTC. The full variable domain, rest sourced from reference TRBV30 and TRBJ2-1, is SQTIHQWPATLVQPVGSPLSLECTVEGTSNPNLYWYRQAAGRGLQLLFYSVGIGQISSEVPQNLSASRPQDRQFILSSKKLLLSDSGFYLCAWSVAGVNEQFFGPGTRLTVL.

The sample holds a few counts of this clonotype. The chain couples TRBV25-1 to TRBJ2-7; TRBD1 is a possible D gene (6 bases). The CDR3 loop spans 16 amino acids. With 0 bases removed from V and 6 bases from J, the gap between germline ends came to 18 bases. Germline V gene data show CDR1 as MGHDK and CDR2 as SYGVNS. This chain's CDR3 is CASSEYRGGGSLEQYF. The CDR3 region has the DNA TGTGCCAGCAGTGAATACCGAGGGGGTGGTTCGCTCGAGCAGTACTTC.

Turning to this clonotype: The final CDR3 position lacks the conserved phenylalanine or tryptophan, pointing to a likely read error. V and J are TRBV6-5 and TRBJ1-1; tentative D call: TRBD1 (5 bases). The CDR3 covers 14 residues. Germline V CDR1 and CDR2: MNHEY, SVGAGI. The V end lost 2 bases, the J end lost 4 bases, and 11 bases lay between the germline ends. In DNA, the CDR3 is TGTGCCAGCAGTTACGTTAGGGGTGGCACTGAAGCTTTCCTT. This gives the protein CASSYVRGGTEAFL.

J is TRBJ2-2 and V is TRBV29-1; D is possibly TRBD1 (5 bases). Germline CDR1 is SQVTM and CDR2 is ANQGSEA. This CDR3 contains 15 residues. The V gene lost 7 bases and the J gene lost 0 bases, with 15 bases spanning the gap. The CDR3 coding sequence is TGCAGCGCCACGCGATCGGACACGAACACCGGGGAGCTGTTTTTT. It encodes CSATRSDTNTGELFF.

Regarding this clonotype: A much larger clone sits a single nucleotide away, making a read error possible. The chain links TRBV30 to TRBJ1-1; D gene ambiguous. The CDR3 loop spans 16 amino acids. Germline lookup yields CDR1 GTSNPN and CDR2 SVGIG (reference sequence). The CDR3 sequence is CAWGVPYTPPGPEAFF. The CDR3 nucleotides read TGTGCCTGGGGTGTACCGTATACCCCACCGGGCCCTGAAGCTTTCTTT.

This sequence joins TRBV2 and TRBJ1-4; 9 bases match TRBD1. Germline CDR1 reads SNHLY; CDR2 reads FYNNEI. This CDR3 is built from 15 residues. After removal of 6 bases from V and 7 bases from J, the junction contained 9 bases not matched to a gene. CDR3 loop: CASRFPDRGSEKLFF. CDR3 DNA sequence: TGTGCCAGCAGGTTCCCGGACAGGGGCAGTGAAAAACTGTTTTTT. Supplemented by reference TRBV2 and TRBJ1-4, the full variable domain reads EPEVTQTPSHQVTQMGQEVILRCVPISNHLYFYWYRQILGQKVEFLVSFYNNEISEKSEIFDDQFSVERPDGSNFTLKIRSTKLEDSAMYFCASRFPDRGSEKLFFGSGTQLSVL.

This clonotype was seen many times. The chain joins TRBV7-2 to TRBJ2-7; D is ambiguous. This CDR3 is 14 amino acids long. The V end lost 5 bases, the J end lost 2 bases, and 13 bases lay between the germline ends. The germline gives CDR1 SGHTA, CDR2 FQGNSA. The CDR3 bases are TGTGCCAGCAGCGAACCATGGCGCCCCTACGAGCAGTACTTC. This encodes CASSEPWRPYEQYF.

The CDR3 is CSANDRNTEAFF. The CDR3 region has the DNA TGCAGTGCCAACGACAGAAACACTGAAGCTTTCTTT. The chain employs TRBV20-1 and TRBJ1-1; tentative D call: TRBD1 (5 bases). The V gene lost 6 bases and the J gene lost 2 bases, with 10 bases spanning the gap. The CDR3 loop spans 12 amino acids. Germline values: CDR1 DFQATT, CDR2 SNEGSKA (reference sequence).

Points on this clonotype: A read error may produce the germline difference seen at one junction end. The V and J genes are TRBV15 and TRBJ1-1; 8 bases align to TRBD1. The CDR3 has 16 residues. CDR1 is LNHNV, CDR2 YYDKDF, per germline (reference sequence). CDR3 amino acids: CATSRAKGQANAEAFF. The DNA for the CDR3 is TGTGCCACCAGCAGAGCTAAGGGACAGGCGAACGCTGAAGCTTTCTTT.

This clonotype was observed many times. The chain links TRBV6-5 to TRBJ2-1; D is ambiguous. CDR3 length: 15 amino acids. V lost 2 bases and J lost 5, with 13 bases in between. Germline V gene sequence: CDR1 MNHEY, CDR2 SVGAGI. The DNA for the CDR3 is TGTGCCAGCAGTTACCCCGACCCGCCCAACAATGAGCAGTTCTTC. It codes for CASSYPDPPNNEQFF.

The V gene is TRBV10-3, the J gene TRBJ2-3; 9 bases agree with TRBD1. The J segment lost 4 bases and the V segment lost 0 bases, leaving 2 bases of the junction unmatched. CDR3 length: 15 residues. Germline loops: CDR1 ENHRY, CDR2 SYGVKD. The CDR3 reads CAISESDRGSDTQYF. Here the CDR3 DNA reads TGTGCCATCAGTGAGTCGGACAGGGGATCAGATACGCAGTATTTT.

This clonotype was counted at least ten times. The genes are TRBV29-1 and TRBJ2-2, with a possible D match to TRBD1 (6 bases). CDR3 size: 12 residues. The germline V gene encodes CDR1 SQVTM and CDR2 ANQGSEA. Trimming left V 6 bases short and J 4 bases short, with 9 bases between. This CDR3 reads CSVKGGTGELFF. The CDR3 DNA reads TGCAGCGTCAAAGGGGGCACCGGGGAGCTGTTTTTT.

This chain links TRBV2 with TRBJ2-7, with D unresolved. This CDR3 comprises 14 residues. Trimming pared 5 bases from V and 2 bases from J, leaving 13 bases between. Per the germline V gene, CDR1 is SNHLY and CDR2 is FYNNEI. The chain's CDR3 is CASSRTATPYEQYF. The CDR3 DNA reads as TGTGCCAGCAGTCGGACCGCAACCCCCTACGAGCAGTACTTC.

This clonotype has at least ten counts. The rearrangement joins TRBV5-4 to TRBJ2-5, with D tentatively TRBD1 (5 bases). Deletions cut 2 bases from V and 2 bases from J, with 7 bases between. Germline CDR1 SGHNT, CDR2 YYREEE (reference sequence). The CDR3 is made up of 13 amino acids. The CDR3 sequence is CASSFDSQETQYF. CDR3 DNA sequence: TGTGCCAGCAGCTTTGACAGTCAAGAGACCCAGTACTTC.

The J gene is TRBJ1-5, the V gene TRBV4-3; D is unresolved. V shed 0 bases and J shed 7 bases, with 13 bases lying between them. The CDR3 spans 15 residues. Germline assignment: CDR1 LGHNA and CDR2 YSLEER. This CDR3 reads CASSQDSGLLQPQHF. The CDR3 DNA follows: TGCGCCAGCAGCCAAGATTCCGGGCTTCTACAGCCCCAGCATTTT.

The sample holds a few counts of this clonotype. The V call is TRBV4-2, the J call TRBJ1-6; possibly TRBD1 for D (6 bases). Germline V gene sequence: CDR1 LGHNA, CDR2 YNFKEQ. This CDR3 has 16 residues. The ends were cut back, 0 bases at V and 8 bases at J, with 14 bases in the middle. DNA of the CDR3: TGTGCCAGCAGCCAAGATGGGCAGGGGACGGATTCACCCCTCCACTTT. Its translation: CASSQDGQGTDSPLHF.

There are many counts of this clonotype. The chain joins TRBV7-2 to TRBJ2-4; TRBD1 is a possible D gene (6 bases). V shed 1 base and J shed 0 bases, with 10 bases lying between them. CDR1 is SGHTA and CDR2 is FQGNSA in the germline V gene. The CDR3 totals 16 residues. In DNA form, the CDR3 reads TGTGCCAGCAGCTTAGTAATGGGGGCAGCCAAAAACATTCAGTACTTC. This codes for CASSLVMGAAKNIQYF.

A note on this clonotype: The conserved phenylalanine or tryptophan normally closing the CDR3 is absent here, so this likely arose from a read error. This chain links TRBV6-2 or TRBV6-3 with TRBJ2-7; TRBD1 might be the D (6 bases). Trimming removed 2 bases from V and 0 bases from J, with 11 bases in between. CDR3 size: 15 residues. From germline, CDR1 is MNHEY and CDR2 SVGEGT. This CDR3 is CASSYSTDSSYEQYL. The DNA of the CDR3 is TGTGCCAGCAGTTACAGCACGGACAGCTCCTACGAGCAGTACCTC.

Ten or more counts support this clonotype. This chain connects TRBV7-9 to TRBJ1-5; D remains ambiguous. CDR1 is SEHNR, CDR2 FQNEAQ, per germline (reference sequence). The V end lost 3 bases, the J end lost 6 bases, and 6 bases lay between the germline ends. CDR3 length: 12 amino acids. The CDR3 sequence is CASSLFGQPQHF. As DNA, the CDR3 is TGTGCCAGCAGCTTGTTCGGTCAGCCCCAGCATTTT.